This is a list of T cell receptor beta chains from one sample in a study of CD8 T cells in Susac syndrome. TCRdb called the immunoSEQ multiplex PCR reads again in MiXCR, with one record for every CDR3 protein. The data contain about 160,000 distinct CDR3 sequences, 90% to 95% of them singletons. The sequencing sample was made of CD4+ T cells from PBMCs. The receptor set was obtained from a human donor in good health. The CDR3 runs from the conserved cysteine through the conserved F or W. D genes are given only for firm matches. Where a row states a size, it is once, few, many or the class of an expanded clone; other rows omit it.

len | j_gene | d_gene | v_gene | abundance | CDR3nt | CDR3aa
11 | TRBJ2-7 | TRBD1 | TRBV6-6 | . | TGTGCCAGCAGTTCTGACAGGGTTGAGTACTTC | CASSSDRVEYF
14 | TRBJ1-4 | TRBD1 | TRBV6-5 | few | TGTGCCAGCCGCGGGACAGCAACTAATGAAAAACTGTTTTTT | CASRGTATNEKLFF
14 | TRBJ1-2 | . | TRBV21-1 | . | TGTGCCAGCAGCAAGGAACGGCTGGGAGATGGCTACACCTTC | CASSKERLGDGYTF
13 | TRBJ2-3 | . | TRBV4-1 | . | TGCGCCAGCAGCCAAGATGAGGGGTCGACGCAGTATTTT | CASSQDEGSTQYF
14 | TRBJ2-7 | . | TRBV7-2 | . | TGTGCCAGCAGCTTAGGTGGCGCGGCCTACGAGCAGTACTTC | CASSLGGAAYEQYF
13 | TRBJ2-5 | . | TRBV7-9 | . | TGTGCCAGCAGCCGGGGGGACACCGAGACCCAGTACTTC | CASSRGDTETQYF
18 | TRBJ2-2 | TRBD2 | TRBV4-1 | . | TGCGCCAGCAGCCACCTCGGTAGCGGGGGGAAATCCGCCGGGGAGCTGTTTTTT | CASSHLGSGGKSAGELFF
14 | TRBJ2-2 | . | TRBV5-8 | . | TGTGCCAGCTTGCACAGGGTGAACACCGGGGAGCTGTTTTTT | CASLHRVNTGELFF
12 | TRBJ2-3 | . | TRBV6-5 | few | TGTGCCAGCAGAACCGGCGCAGATACGCAGTATTTT | CASRTGADTQYF
15 | TRBJ2-5 | TRBD1 | TRBV3-1 | once | TGTGCCAGCAGCCATGCCCCGGGACAGAAGAGGACCCAGTACTTC | CASSHAPGQKRTQYF
14 | TRBJ2-2 | . | TRBV5-1 | . | TGCGCCAGTAAGGCATTGGCACAGGCCGGGGAGCTGTTTTTT | CASKALAQAGELFF